This TCR gamma chain stems from a study of Vδ1+ human thymocytes. Findings and limits, study-wide: Thymic TRG and TRD repertoires appeared highly polyclonal.

Sequences come from RNA converted to cDNA by reverse transcription. Multiplex PCR used pooled V-gene forward primers and a constant-region reverse primer to amplify CDR3s. TCRdb re-called the multiplex PCR reads through CATT. The sample carries 6,500 to 10,000 gamma-chain clones, approximately 55% recorded once. Germline lookup yields CDR1 GITISATS and CDR2 ISYDGTV (reference sequence). V lost 3 bases, J lost 12 bases, and 8 bases stayed unmatched. The CDR3 totals 11 residues. Regarding this clone: Its antigen is not identified.

This receptor was taken from a girl under three years old who had congenital heart surgery. Sequences were obtained from Vdelta1+ gamma-delta thymocytes from the thymus. Subset given: FACS-sorted CD3+ TCRalphabeta- TCRVdelta1+ TCRVdelta2- thymocytes. The gene calls are TRGV9 and TRGJ1 or TRGJ2. TCRdb lists no J gene, so it was determined here by aligning the DNA to germline. As DNA, the CDR3 is TGTGCCTTGTGGGAGAAGGAGATGAAACTCTTT. Translation gives CALWEKEMKLF.